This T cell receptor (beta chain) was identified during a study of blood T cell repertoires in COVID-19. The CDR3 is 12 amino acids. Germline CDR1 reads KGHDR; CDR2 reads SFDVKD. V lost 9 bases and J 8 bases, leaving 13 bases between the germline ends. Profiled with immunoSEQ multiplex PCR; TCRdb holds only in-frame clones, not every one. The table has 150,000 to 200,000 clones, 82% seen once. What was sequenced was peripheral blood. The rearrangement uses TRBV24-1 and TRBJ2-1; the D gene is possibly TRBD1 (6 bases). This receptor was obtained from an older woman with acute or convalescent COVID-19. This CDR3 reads CATCDRSDEQFF. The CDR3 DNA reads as TGTGCCACCTGCGACAGGAGCGATGAGCAGTTCTTC.